The 10 T cell receptor beta chains reported below all come from one sample, sequenced in a study of cytomegalovirus exposure and HLA in healthy donors (dated 2017 in TCRdb). Library preparation employed the immunoSEQ multiplex PCR assay. The multiplex PCR relied on a mix of 60 forward primers for TCR Vbeta segments and 13 reverse primers for TCR Jbeta segments. The clones in this table, taken by TCRdb from immuneACCESS, are in-frame only. Not every clone is retained; where verified, under half of the shortfall comes from an unresolved V gene, and the cause of the rest is unknown. Across this sample there are 150,000 to 200,000 clones, with 65% to 75% seen only once. Together, the top ten hold more than 1.3% of the sample. Material for sequencing was PBMCs. These receptors were taken from a girl between 10 and 17 years old in good health and CMV-seronegative.

The chain joins TRBV10-1 to TRBJ2-2; the D is unclear. Germline assignment: CDR1 WNHNN and CDR2 SYGVQD (reference sequence). The CDR3 has 14 residues. V lost 11 bases and J 0 bases, leaving 13 bases between the germline ends. CDR3 loop: CASAATANTGELFF. For the CDR3, the DNA is TGCGCCTCAGCAGCGACCGCGAACACCGGGGAGCTGTTTTTT.

This sequence joins TRBV5-8 and TRBJ1-4, with D perhaps TRBD1 (6 bases). Germline CDR1 and CDR2: SGHTS and YDEGEE. The CDR3 runs 15 residues. Trimming pared 0 bases from V and 7 bases from J, leaving 13 bases between. The CDR3 protein is CASSLGGGVGEKLFF. CDR3 nucleotide sequence: TGTGCCAGCAGCTTGGGCGGGGGCGTCGGTGAAAAACTGTTTTTT.

This chain uses TRBV6-1 with TRBJ2-3; 8 bases are shared with TRBD1. J was trimmed by 2 bases and V by 6 bases; bases with no gene match: 4. The germline gives CDR1 MNHNS, CDR2 SASEGT. The CDR3 contains 14 residues. CDR3 region: CASSGQGPTDTQYF. The CDR3 nucleotides are TGTGCCAGCAGCGGACAGGGACCCACAGATACGCAGTATTTT.

This clone was counted a few times. The chain joins TRBV27 to TRBJ2-7, with 7 bases identical to TRBD1. CDR3 length: 15 amino acids. Germline V gene sequence: CDR1 MNHEY, CDR2 SMNVEV (reference sequence). The J segment lost 0 bases and the V segment lost 6 bases, leaving 8 bases of the junction unmatched. Here the CDR3 reads CASRTFRDSSYEQYF. CDR3 DNA: TGTGCCAGCAGAACCTTCCGGGACAGCTCCTACGAGCAGTACTTC.

The table lists this clone with a few counts. Here the CDR3 DNA reads TGTGCCAGCAGCGTAGATCGGGAGACCCAGTACTTC. Translating it yields CASSVDRETQYF. The chain employs TRBV9 and TRBJ2-5, with no clear D. V lost 0 bases to trimming and J lost 5 bases, with 5 bases between them. Germline loops: CDR1 SGDLS, CDR2 YYNGEE. The CDR3 spans 12 residues.

This rearrangement joins TRBV19 to TRBJ1-1; D gene ambiguous. The CDR3 has 13 amino acids. V lost 2 bases to trimming and J lost 7 bases, with 11 bases between them. CDR1 is LNHDA and CDR2 is SQIVND in the germline V gene (reference sequence). The DNA of the CDR3 is TGTGCCAGTAGTATATCAAGGAGGTATGAAGCTTTCTTT. The encoded protein is CASSISRRYEAFF.

J is TRBJ1-2 and V is TRBV29-1; D is undetermined. CDR3 length: 13 amino acids. The ends were cut back, 1 base at V and 0 bases at J, with 6 bases in the middle. The V gene's germline CDR1 is SQVTM and CDR2 ANQGSEA. The CDR3 nucleotides are TGCAGCGTTGAAGGGCCCGCTAACTATGGCTACACCTTC. Translation gives CSVEGPANYGYTF.

The genes are TRBV28 and TRBJ1-5, with 8 bases lining up with TRBD1. The CDR3 is 15 residues long. After removal of 7 bases from V and 5 bases from J, the junction contained 10 bases not matched to a gene. Germline V gives CDR1 MDHEN, CDR2 SYDVKM. CDR3 amino acids: CASTGGSRGHQPQHF. The CDR3 DNA sequence: TGTGCCAGCACCGGGGGGAGCAGGGGGCATCAGCCCCAGCATTTT.

The V call is TRBV13, the J call TRBJ2-7; tentatively, D is TRBD2 (5 bases). The CDR3 is made up of 14 amino acids. The germline V gene encodes CDR1 PRHDT and CDR2 FYEKMQ (reference sequence). V lost 5 bases and J 8 bases, leaving 19 bases between the germline ends. CDR3 nucleotide sequence: TGTGCCAGCAGCCCTGAGCGGAGGAAAGGGCAGCAGTACTTC. Amino acid sequence: CASSPERRKGQQYF. The whole variable domain, remainder taken from reference TRBV13 and TRBJ2-7, is AAGVIQSPRHLIKEKRETATLKCYPIPRHDTVYWYQQGPGQDPQFLISFYEKMQSDKGSIPDRFSAQQFSDYHSELNMSSLELGDSALYFCASSPERRKGQQYFGPGTRLTVT.

This clone showed up just once. The V call is TRBV15, the J call TRBJ1-4, with 8 positions matching TRBD1. There are 14 residues in the CDR3. V dropped 0 bases and J dropped 13; count of bases not matched to a gene: 7. The germline CDR1 and CDR2 sequences are LNHNV and YYDKDF (reference sequence). In DNA form, the CDR3 reads TGTGCCACCAGCAGAGATCTGAACAGGGGGTCACTGTTTTTT. Residues: CATSRDLNRGSLFF.